The next 27 T cell receptor beta chains were all read from a single sample in a study of blood T cell repertoires in COVID-19. Only in-frame clones appear in the TCRdb table, and some are missing; sequencing was by immunoSEQ multiplex PCR. Among about 70,000 clones listed, roughly 84% were seen once. The sequencing input was peripheral blood. The source is a woman at least 80 years old with active or convalescent COVID-19.

This sequence joins TRBV5-1 and TRBJ2-5; TRBD1 is a possible D gene (6 bases). Trimming shortened V by 7 bases and J by 5 bases, and 12 bases separated the two germline ends. The CDR3 spans 12 residues. The V gene's germline CDR1 is SGHRS and CDR2 YFSETQ. The CDR3 is CASSRGQETQYF. CDR3 coding DNA: TGCGCCAGCTCCAGGGGCCAGGAGACCCAGTACTTC.

This chain joins TRBV7-2 and TRBJ1-4; D remains unclear. The CDR3 runs 15 residues. Germline lookup yields CDR1 SGHTA and CDR2 FQGNSA. The germline V and J ends were trimmed by 5 bases and 0 bases, with 10 bases remaining between them. The CDR3 sequence is CASSPPDSTNEKLFF. The CDR3 DNA follows: TGTGCCAGCAGCCCTCCCGACTCAACTAATGAAAAACTGTTTTTT.

This clone showed up just once. The CDR3 nucleotides are TGTGCCTCCAAACCTAGCGGCTCCCGGGATACGCAGTATTTT. It translates to CASKPSGSRDTQYF. The rearrangement joins TRBV2 to TRBJ2-3, with 7 positions matching TRBD2. Germline V gene sequence: CDR1 SNHLY, CDR2 FYNNEI. V lost 11 bases and J lost 6; bases outside the gene matches: 14. This CDR3 spans 14 amino acids.

The rearrangement uses TRBV3-1 (or the pseudogene TRBV3-2) and TRBJ1-3; D remains unclear. CDR1 LGHDT and CDR2 YNNKEL come from the germline V gene (reference sequence). The CDR3 length is 14 residues. V was pared by 0 bases and J by 4 bases, with 7 bases between. The CDR3 DNA sequence: TGTGCCAGCAGCCAAGATAACAACGGAAACACCATATATTTT. This translates into CASSQDNNGNTIYF.

The rearrangement uses TRBV12-3 or TRBV12-4 and TRBJ1-1, with a weak D call TRBD1 (6 bases). V lost 3 bases and J lost 3, with 8 bases in between. The CDR3 length is 13 residues. In DNA, the CDR3 is TGTGCCAGCAGTTTCGACAGGCACACTGAAGCTTTCTTT. It encodes CASSFDRHTEAFF.

The chain links TRBV5-1 to TRBJ1-4; a possible D gene is TRBD1 (6 bases). Trimming stripped 2 bases from V and 5 bases from J, with 16 bases between. There are 16 residues in the CDR3. Germline CDR1 reads SGHRS; CDR2 reads YFSETQ. CDR3 region: CASSFHNREGNEKLFF. The CDR3 DNA sequence: TGCGCCAGCAGCTTCCACAACAGGGAAGGAAATGAAAAACTGTTTTTT.

The chain employs TRBV27 and TRBJ1-5; 8 nucleotides agree with TRBD1. The CDR3 sequence is 15 residues long. Germline V CDR1 and CDR2: MNHEY, SMNVEV (reference sequence). After removal of 6 bases from V and 5 bases from J, the junction contained 9 bases not matched to a gene. The CDR3 nucleotides read TGTGCCAGCAGCCGGGCAGGGGGCTGGGATCAGCCCCAGCATTTT. Translated, it gives CASSRAGGWDQPQHF.

The V call is TRBV6-2 or TRBV6-3, the J call TRBJ2-5, with D tentatively TRBD2 (6 bases). In germline, CDR1 is MNHEY, CDR2 SVGEGT. This CDR3 region has 14 residues. V was cut by 6 bases and J by 5 bases, with 16 bases left in between. CDR3 protein: CASSPGLRLETQYF. CDR3 DNA: TGTGCCAGCAGCCCGGGACTCAGGCTGGAGACCCAGTACTTC.

The V call is TRBV18, the J call TRBJ2-1; D might be TRBD2 (5 bases). Trimming cost V 4 bases and J 9 bases, with 13 bases left between them. Germline lookup yields CDR1 KGHSH and CDR2 LQKENI. The CDR3 totals 13 residues. The CDR3 loop reads CASSQFSGVEQFF. The CDR3 DNA reads as TGTGCCAGCTCACAATTCTCCGGGGTTGAGCAGTTCTTC.

The chain joins TRBV7-2 to TRBJ1-5, with TRBD1 matching over 9 bases. CDR1 is SGHTA and CDR2 is FQGNSA in the germline V gene. The CDR3 spans 15 residues. V was pared by 5 bases and J by 5 bases, with 7 bases of the junction left unmatched. This CDR3 is CASSRTGEAHQPQHF. CDR3 in DNA: TGTGCCAGCAGCCGGACAGGGGAGGCTCATCAGCCCCAGCATTTT.

The table lists this clone with a few counts. The chain is built from TRBV27 and TRBJ2-5; TRBD2 matches 8 bases. CDR1 and CDR2 (germline): MNHEY, SMNVEV (reference sequence). The CDR3 totals 15 residues. The V and J ends lost 3 bases and 5 bases, in that order; junction bases with no gene match: 8. CDR3 nucleotide sequence: TGTGCCAGCAGTTTTAGCGGGGTTGGGGCTGAGACCCAGTACTTC. This translates into CASSFSGVGAETQYF.

This chain links TRBV2 with TRBJ1-5; 7 bases are shared with TRBD1. This CDR3 comprises 15 residues. Germline CDR1 SNHLY, CDR2 FYNNEI. The V gene end was trimmed by 6 bases and the J gene end by 4 bases; junction bases not matched to a gene: 9. The CDR3 sequence: CASSPDRAMNQPQHF. The CDR3 DNA reads TGTGCCAGCAGCCCAGACAGGGCCATGAATCAGCCCCAGCATTTT.

The chain is built from TRBV19 and TRBJ1-6, with 7 bases matching TRBD1. Trimming took 2 bases from V and 0 from J; bases not matched to a gene: 7. Germline V CDR1 and CDR2: LNHDA, SQIVND (reference sequence). There are 18 residues in the CDR3. The DNA for the CDR3 is TGTGCCAGTAGTATACACATACAGGGGAGCTCCTATAATTCACCCCTCCACTTT. Translated: CASSIHIQGSSYNSPLHF.

J is TRBJ1-6 and V is TRBV11-2; 9 bases agree with TRBD1. Germline CDR1 SGHAT, CDR2 FQNNGV. This CDR3 has 15 amino acids. The V gene end was trimmed by 5 bases and the J gene end by 10 bases; junction bases not matched to a gene: 9. CDR3 protein: CASSPTGTGQSPLHF. The DNA for the CDR3 is TGTGCCAGCAGCCCCACAGGGACAGGGCAGTCACCCCTCCACTTT.

V gene TRBV19 combines with J gene TRBJ1-5; tentative D call: TRBD1 (5 bases). Germline CDR1 and CDR2: LNHDA and SQIVND (reference sequence). The CDR3 length is 17 residues. V dropped 6 bases and J dropped 8 bases, with 26 bases sitting between them. In DNA form, the CDR3 reads TGTGCCAGTAGCATTGGGGGGGGGACCCAGCGAGTTGAGCCCCAGCATTTT. This gives the protein CASSIGGGTQRVEPQHF.

This chain links TRBV19 with TRBJ1-2, with D maybe TRBD1 (5 bases). The CDR3 consists of 13 residues. The V end lost 7 bases, the J end lost 7 bases, and 16 bases lay between the germline ends. CDR1 and CDR2 (germline): LNHDA, SQIVND (reference sequence). CDR3 amino acids: CASTTGGERGYTF. CDR3 coding DNA: TGTGCCAGTACAACCGGGGGGGAACGTGGCTACACCTTC.

This chain connects TRBV11-3 to TRBJ2-2, with D possibly being TRBD1 (6 bases). The V end lost 4 bases, the J end lost 4 bases, and 10 bases lay between the germline ends. The CDR3 is 14 residues long. The germline gives CDR1 SGHNT, CDR2 YENEEA. The CDR3 DNA is TGTGCCAGCAGCTCAGGGGAACCCACCGGGGAGCTGTTTTTT. It translates to CASSSGEPTGELFF. The full variable domain, rest sourced from reference TRBV11-3 and TRBJ2-2, is EAGVVQSPRYKIIEKKQPVAFWCNPISGHNTLYWYLQNLGQGPELLIRYENEEAVDDSQLPKDRFSAERLKGVDSTLKIQPAELGDSAVYLCASSSGEPTGELFFGEGSRLTVL.

This rearrangement joins TRBV29-1 to TRBJ1-2; 8 bases are a match to TRBD1. The germline gives CDR1 SQVTM, CDR2 ANQGSEA. The CDR3 runs 12 residues. The J segment lost 6 bases and the V segment lost 4 bases, leaving 4 bases of the junction unmatched. This CDR3 is CSVGRGRDGYTF. CDR3 nucleotide sequence: TGCAGCGTTGGCAGGGGGCGGGATGGCTACACCTTC.

V is TRBV19 and J is TRBJ1-1; 7 nucleotides line up with TRBD1. This CDR3 is built from 14 residues. Germline V gives CDR1 LNHDA, CDR2 SQIVND (reference sequence). V was clipped by 10 bases and J by 0 bases; unmatched bases: 8. CDR3 sequence: CATRGQRVNTEAFF. The DNA for the CDR3 is TGTGCCACCCGGGGACAGCGAGTGAACACTGAAGCTTTCTTT.

DNA of the CDR3: TGTGCCTGGAGGACAAACGGAGGGGGCCGGTGGTCTTTCTTT. This gives the protein CAWRTNGGGRWSFF. The chain joins TRBV30 to TRBJ1-1, with 7 bases that match TRBD1. CDR3 size: 14 residues. Germline V gene sequence: CDR1 GTSNPN, CDR2 SVGIG (reference sequence). V gave up 3 bases and J gave up 12 bases; unmatched junction bases: 16.

The rearrangement links TRBV3-1 (or the pseudogene TRBV3-2) to TRBJ1-2; D call uncertain. This CDR3 is 13 amino acids long. V was trimmed by 4 bases and J by 0 bases, leaving 6 bases between them. CDR1 and CDR2 (germline): LGHDT, YNNKEL (reference sequence). The CDR3 sequence is CASSPLANYGYTF. The CDR3 DNA reads as TGTGCCAGCAGCCCCCTAGCTAACTATGGCTACACCTTC.

This chain connects TRBV5-6 to TRBJ1-6, with unresolved D. The CDR3 has 15 residues. Between the trimmed V and J ends, which lost 5 bases and 5 bases, there was a span of 14 bases. Looked up from germline, CDR1 is SGHDT and CDR2 is YYEEEE. In nucleotides, the CDR3 is TGTGCCAGCAGTTTGAACAGACGAGATAATTCACCCCTCCACTTT. Translating it yields CASSLNRRDNSPLHF.

The V gene is TRBV10-3, the J gene TRBJ2-1, with TRBD2 matching 13 bases. Germline CDR1 is ENHRY and CDR2 is SYGVKD. V gave up 2 bases and J gave up 5 bases; unmatched junction bases: 3. The CDR3 is 16 amino acids. CDR3 residues: CAISEPGTSGDNEQFF. The DNA of the CDR3 is TGTGCCATCAGTGAGCCTGGGACTAGCGGGGACAATGAGCAGTTCTTC.

The chain recombines TRBV5-4 with TRBJ1-1; the D gene is possibly TRBD1 (5 bases). The CDR3 runs 17 residues. V lost 4 bases to trimming and J lost 4 bases, with 23 bases between them. Germline assignment: CDR1 SGHNT and CDR2 YYREEE (reference sequence). The CDR3 nucleotides read TGTGCCAGCAGCAGGGACTCCCTATGGGGTACCGGCACTGAAGCTTTCTTT. Protein product: CASSRDSLWGTGTEAFF.

The chain carries TRBV30 and TRBJ1-2, with a possible D match to TRBD1 (5 bases). Germline V CDR1 and CDR2: GTSNPN, SVGIG (reference sequence). V lost 1 base to trimming and J lost 5 bases, with 14 bases between them. The CDR3 is 14 residues long. This chain's CDR3 is CAWSGQISTYGYTF. For the CDR3, the DNA is TGTGCCTGGAGTGGACAGATATCCACGTATGGCTACACCTTC.

The chain is built from TRBV30 and TRBJ2-5; D call uncertain. Trimming pared 4 bases from V and 5 bases from J, leaving 8 bases between. The length of the CDR3 is 11 residues. Germline V gene lookup returns CDR1 GTSNPN and CDR2 SVGIG (reference sequence). As DNA, the CDR3 is TGTGCCTGGACAGGATCGGAGACCCAGTACTTC. Translating gives CAWTGSETQYF.

This sequence joins TRBV2 and TRBJ2-7; tentatively, D is TRBD1 (6 bases). Trimming took off 6 bases at V and 5 bases at J, with 17 bases between the two ends. The CDR3 runs to 14 residues. The germline V gene encodes CDR1 SNHLY and CDR2 FYNNEI. DNA for the CDR3: TGTGCCAGCAGGCGACCTATACAGGGTAACGAGCAGTACTTC. Translating gives CASRRPIQGNEQYF.